The rows below give T cell receptor beta chains drawn from one sample of a study of blood T cell repertoires in COVID-19. This table comes from immunoSEQ multiplex PCR, and its TCRdb copy is limited to in-frame clones, with some not included. Found here are some 99,000 clones, approximately 87% of them singletons; the top ten hold around a sixth. Sequencing input: peripheral blood. Source of these receptors: a woman in her fifties or sixties with acute or convalescent COVID-19. Each CDR3 is given with its conserved first and last residue. The D gene is left open where the match is weak. The listing skips clone size in some rows; elsewhere it reads once, few, many or a size class.

D	J	V	size	DNA	CDR3
-	TRBJ1-2	TRBV12-3/TRBV12-4	few	TGTGCCAGCAGTTTACCCGGCTATGGCTACACCTTC	CASSLPGYGYTF
-	TRBJ1-6	TRBV19	-	TGTGCCAGTAGTTCCACAGGGCTCAATTCACCCCTCCACTTT	CASSSTGLNSPLHF
-	TRBJ1-1	TRBV6-5	-	TGTGCCAGCAGCCGGGGGGCCGCGAACACTGAAGCTTTCTTT	CASSRGAANTEAFF
TRBD1	TRBJ1-1	TRBV7-2	-	TGTGCCAGCAGCTCGGACAGGGGTTCTGAAGCTTTCTTT	CASSSDRGSEAFF
-	TRBJ1-2	TRBV6-2/TRBV6-3	once	TGTGCCAGCAGTTACTCCAGGGAGGGTGGCTACACCTTC	CASSYSREGGYTF
-	TRBJ2-5	TRBV9	-	TGTGCCAGCAGCGTAAGCAGGAAAGAGACCCAGTACTTC	CASSVSRKETQYF
-	TRBJ2-7	TRBV29-1	-	TGCAGCGCTACGTCCGGGACAAAAGAGCAGTACTTC	CSATSGTKEQYF
-	TRBJ2-1	TRBV6-5	-	TGTGCCAGCAGCCGACTGACGGGATACGATACGCAGTTCTTC	CASSRLTGYDTQFF
-	TRBJ2-5	TRBV13	once	TGTGCCGTACGCCGAGGGGAGACCCAGTACTTC	CAVRRGETQYF
-	TRBJ1-2	TRBV28	-	TGTGCCAGCAGTTTGAACAGGGAAGTCTATGGCTACACCTTC	CASSLNREVYGYTF
-	TRBJ2-3	TRBV10-3	-	TGTGCCCAGTCCGGGAGCGGGAGCACAGATACGCAGTATTTT	CAQSGSGSTDTQYF
TRBD1	TRBJ1-2	TRBV18	-	TGTGCCAGCTCACCACGGAGACAGGGGGATTATGGCTACACCTTC	CASSPRRQGDYGYTF
TRBD2	TRBJ2-1	TRBV11-2	-	TGTGCCAGCAGAACTACTAGCGGGGGCGCGTATGAGCAGTTCTTC	CASRTTSGGAYEQFF
TRBD2	TRBJ2-5	TRBV7-9	-	TGTAGCTGGACTAGCGGGGTCGAAGAGACCCAGTACTTC	CSWTSGVEETQYF
-	TRBJ2-7	TRBV28	-	TGTGCCAGCAGCACTAGATTCAAGCAGTACTTC	CASSTRFKQYF
-	TRBJ1-6	TRBV6-5	-	TGTGCCAGCAGGCAAAAGGGGGCACCCCTCCACTTT	CASRQKGAPLHF
-	TRBJ2-1	TRBV3-1/TRBV3-2	few	TGTGCCAGCAGCTCATCCCCGGGAAAGGCCGATGAGCAGTTCTTC	CASSSSPGKADEQFF
-	TRBJ1-1	TRBV19	once	TGTGCCAGTAGTCCCCGGGCAGGACTTGAAGCTTTCTTT	CASSPRAGLEAFF
TRBD2	TRBJ2-3	TRBV3-1/TRBV3-2	-	TGTGCCAGCAGCGCCTTGACGGGGGGGATTACGCAGTATTTT	CASSALTGGITQYF
-	TRBJ2-7	TRBV24-1	-	TGTGCCACCAGTAGTAGCGGCTACGAGCAGTACTTC	CATSSSGYEQYF
-	TRBJ1-1	TRBV19	once	TGTGCCACTAGCTTAGACACTGAAGCTTTCTTT	CATSLDTEAFF
TRBD2	TRBJ2-1	TRBV7-9	-	TGTGCCAGCAGCCTTAGTACTAGCGGGGGTAACAATGAGCAGTTCTTC	CASSLSTSGGNNEQFF
TRBD1	TRBJ2-5	TRBV7-9	-	TGTGCCAGCAGCCAAGGCACAGGGGGCTCAGCAGAGACCCAGTACTTC	CASSQGTGGSAETQYF
-	TRBJ1-1	TRBV4-2	-	TGTGCCAGCAGCCAAGAGAGAGCCCCTAGCGCTGAAGCTTTCTTT	CASSQERAPSAEAFF
-	TRBJ2-1	TRBV6-5	-	TGTGCCAGCAGGCGTGCCGGGACTCCGATTTTCTTC	CASRRAGTPIFF
-	TRBJ2-7	TRBV3-1/TRBV3-2	-	TGTGCCAGCAGCTTAGCGGAGACCTACGAGCAGTACTTC	CASSLAETYEQYF
TRBD1	TRBJ2-5	TRBV5-5	-	TGTGCCAGCAGCTTGGAAGGTCAAGGGGGCCAGACCCAGTACTTC	CASSLEGQGGQTQYF
TRBD1	TRBJ2-3	TRBV4-2	-	TGTGCCAGCAGCCAAGGATTTGACAGGGTAATTACCACAGATACGCAGTATTTT	CASSQGFDRVITTDTQYF
-	TRBJ2-3	TRBV20-1	-	TGCAGTGCTAGTTCGGGGGACCCAGATACGCAGTATTTT	CSASSGDPDTQYF
TRBD2	TRBJ2-1	TRBV7-2	-	TGTGCCAGCAGCTTAGCTCGGGGGCTAGCGGGGCCCTACAATGAGCAGTTCTTC	CASSLARGLAGPYNEQFF
-	TRBJ2-2	TRBV2	few	TGTGCCAGCAGTGCCCCGGCCGGGGAGCTGTTTTTT	CASSAPAGELFF
TRBD1	TRBJ2-7	TRBV30	-	TGTGCCTGCACTGGGACAGGGCCAAACGAGCAGTACTTC	CACTGTGPNEQYF
TRBD1	TRBJ1-1	TRBV19	-	TGTGCCAGTATGAAGGGGACAGGACCGGCCCCAGCTTTCTTT	CASMKGTGPAPAFF
-	TRBJ2-4	TRBV19	once	TGTGCCAGTAGCAAAGATCATGGGCAGAAAAACATTCAGTACTTC	CASSKDHGQKNIQYF
-	TRBJ1-4	TRBV7-9	-	TGTGCCAGCAGCTACAGGGCAACTAATGAAAAACTGTTTTTT	CASSYRATNEKLFF
TRBD1	TRBJ2-1	TRBV15	-	TGTGCCACCAGTAGAGATCGACAGGGGCGACAGTTCTTC	CATSRDRQGRQFF
TRBD1	TRBJ2-2	TRBV19	many	TGTGCCAGTAGTACGCCGACAGGGAGCGGGGAGCTGTTTTTT	CASSTPTGSGELFF
-	TRBJ2-6	TRBV6-6	-	TGTGCCAGCAGTTCCAGGGGCACTGGGGCCAACGTCCTGACTTTC	CASSSRGTGANVLTF
-	TRBJ1-4	TRBV5-8	-	TGTGCCAGCAGCTTTAGATCAACTAATGAAAAACTGTTTTTT	CASSFRSTNEKLFF
TRBD1	TRBJ2-5	TRBV25-1	-	TGTGCCAGCAGTGACGGGGACAGGGAGGGGGAGACCCAGTACTTC	CASSDGDREGETQYF
-	TRBJ1-5	TRBV5-1	few	TGCGCCAGCAGCTTCAGTCAGCCCCAGCATTTT	CASSFSQPQHF
TRBD1	TRBJ1-2	TRBV10-3	-	TGTGCCATCAGTGGGGACAGCTATGGCTACACCTTC	CAISGDSYGYTF
-	TRBJ2-3	TRBV5-6	-	TGTGCCAGCAGCTTGGCAAGAGGGGATACGCAGTATTTT	CASSLARGDTQYF
-	TRBJ1-3	TRBV7-6	-	TGTGCCAGCAGCTTAGGGGGGCGAGGAAACACCATATATTTT	CASSLGGRGNTIYF
-	TRBJ1-5	TRBV28	-	TGTGCCAGCAGGAACGGAGATCAGCCCCAGCATTTT	CASRNGDQPQHF
-	TRBJ1-2	TRBV7-8	-	TGTGCCAGCAGCTTCGGGTCCTATGGCTACACCTTC	CASSFGSYGYTF